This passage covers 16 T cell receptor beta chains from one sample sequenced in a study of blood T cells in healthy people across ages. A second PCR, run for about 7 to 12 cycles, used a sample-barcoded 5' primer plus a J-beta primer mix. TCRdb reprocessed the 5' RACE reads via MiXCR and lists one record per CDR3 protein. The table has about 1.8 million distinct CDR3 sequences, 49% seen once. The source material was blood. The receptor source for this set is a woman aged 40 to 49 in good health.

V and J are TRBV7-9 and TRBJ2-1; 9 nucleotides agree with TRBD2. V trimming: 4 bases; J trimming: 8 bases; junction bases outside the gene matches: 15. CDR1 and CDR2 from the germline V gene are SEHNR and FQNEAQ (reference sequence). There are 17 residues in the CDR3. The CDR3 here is CASSSTSGPSGWDEQFF. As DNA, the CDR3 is TGTGCCAGCAGCTCAACTAGCGGGCCTTCCGGCTGGGATGAGCAGTTCTTC.

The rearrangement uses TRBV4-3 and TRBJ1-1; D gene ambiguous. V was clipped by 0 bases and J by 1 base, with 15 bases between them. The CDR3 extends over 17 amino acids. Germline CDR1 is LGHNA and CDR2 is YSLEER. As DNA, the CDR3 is TGCGCCAGCAGCCAAGATCCTTCGGGCAGAGGGAACACTGAAGCTTTCTTT. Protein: CASSQDPSGRGNTEAFF.

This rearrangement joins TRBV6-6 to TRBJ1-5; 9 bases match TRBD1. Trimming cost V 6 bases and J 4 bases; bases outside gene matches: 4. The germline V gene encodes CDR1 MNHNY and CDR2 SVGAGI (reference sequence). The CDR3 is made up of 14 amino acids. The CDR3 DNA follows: TGTGCCAGCAGCCACGACAGGGGGAATCAGCCCCAGCATTTT. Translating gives CASSHDRGNQPQHF.

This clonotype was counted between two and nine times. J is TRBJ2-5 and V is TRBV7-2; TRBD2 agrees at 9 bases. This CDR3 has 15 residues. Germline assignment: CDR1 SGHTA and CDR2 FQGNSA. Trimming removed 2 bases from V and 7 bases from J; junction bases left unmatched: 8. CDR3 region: CASSLIAGAHRTQYF. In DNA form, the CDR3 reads TGTGCCAGCAGCTTAATAGCGGGGGCCCATAGGACCCAGTACTTC.

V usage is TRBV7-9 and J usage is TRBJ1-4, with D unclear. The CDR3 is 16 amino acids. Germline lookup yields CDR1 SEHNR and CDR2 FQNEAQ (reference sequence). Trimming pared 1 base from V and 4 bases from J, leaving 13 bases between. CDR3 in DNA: TGTGCCAGCAGCTTAGTTTCCGCGCAGTTTAATGAAAAACTGTTTTTT. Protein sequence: CASSLVSAQFNEKLFF.

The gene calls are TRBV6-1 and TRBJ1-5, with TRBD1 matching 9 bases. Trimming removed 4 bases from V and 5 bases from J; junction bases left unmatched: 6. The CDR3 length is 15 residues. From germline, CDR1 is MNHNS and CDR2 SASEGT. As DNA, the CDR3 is TGTGCCAGCAGTGCGGGACAGGGTCTCTATCAGCCCCAGCATTTT. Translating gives CASSAGQGLYQPQHF.

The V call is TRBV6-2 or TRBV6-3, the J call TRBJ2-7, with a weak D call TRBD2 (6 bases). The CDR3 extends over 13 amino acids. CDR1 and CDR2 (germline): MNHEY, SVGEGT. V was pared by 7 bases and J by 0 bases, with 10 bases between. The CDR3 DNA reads TGTGCCAGCACTCGAGCGGGCTCCTACGAGCAGTACTTC. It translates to CASTRAGSYEQYF.

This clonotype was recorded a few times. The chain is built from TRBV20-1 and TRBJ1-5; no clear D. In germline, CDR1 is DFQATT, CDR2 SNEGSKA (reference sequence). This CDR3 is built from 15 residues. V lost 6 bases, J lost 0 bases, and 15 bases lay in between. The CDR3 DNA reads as TGCAGTGCCCCAGTGGAAAACCTTAGCAATCAGCCCCAGCATTTT. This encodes CSAPVENLSNQPQHF.

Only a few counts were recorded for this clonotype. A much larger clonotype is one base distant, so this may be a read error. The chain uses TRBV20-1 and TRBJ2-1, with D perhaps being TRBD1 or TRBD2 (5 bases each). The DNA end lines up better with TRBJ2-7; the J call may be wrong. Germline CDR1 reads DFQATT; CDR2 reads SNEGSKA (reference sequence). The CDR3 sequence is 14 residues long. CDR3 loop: CSARWGSSYNEQYF. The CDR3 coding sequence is TGCAGTGCTAGGTGGGGGAGCTCCTACAATGAGCAGTACTTC.

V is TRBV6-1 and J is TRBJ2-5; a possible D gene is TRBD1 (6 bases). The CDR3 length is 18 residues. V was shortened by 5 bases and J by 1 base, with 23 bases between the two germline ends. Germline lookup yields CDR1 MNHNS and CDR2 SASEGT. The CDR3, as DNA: TGTGCCAGCAGTCCAGGGACACCAGAGCTGGGCCTCCAAGAGACCCAGTACTTC. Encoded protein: CASSPGTPELGLQETQYF.

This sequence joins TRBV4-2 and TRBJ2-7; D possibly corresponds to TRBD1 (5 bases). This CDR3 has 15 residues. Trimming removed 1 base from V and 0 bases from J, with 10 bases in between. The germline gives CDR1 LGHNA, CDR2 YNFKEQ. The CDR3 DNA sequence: TGTGCCAGCAGCCAAGCTACAGGTAGCTCCTACGAGCAGTACTTC. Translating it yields CASSQATGSSYEQYF.

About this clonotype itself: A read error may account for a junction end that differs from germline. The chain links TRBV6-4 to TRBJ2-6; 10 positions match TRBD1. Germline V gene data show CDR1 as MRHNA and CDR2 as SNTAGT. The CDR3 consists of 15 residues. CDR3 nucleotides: TGTGCCAGCAGTGACTCCGGACAGGGGGTCAACGTCCTGACTTTC. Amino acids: CASSDSGQGVNVLTF.

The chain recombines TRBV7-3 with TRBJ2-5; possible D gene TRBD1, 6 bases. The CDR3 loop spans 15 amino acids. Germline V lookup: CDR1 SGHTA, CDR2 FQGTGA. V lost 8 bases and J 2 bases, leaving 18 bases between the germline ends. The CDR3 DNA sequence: TGTGCCAGCCGCCGATCAGGGGCCCCTCAAGAGACCCAGTACTTC. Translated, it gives CASRRSGAPQETQYF.

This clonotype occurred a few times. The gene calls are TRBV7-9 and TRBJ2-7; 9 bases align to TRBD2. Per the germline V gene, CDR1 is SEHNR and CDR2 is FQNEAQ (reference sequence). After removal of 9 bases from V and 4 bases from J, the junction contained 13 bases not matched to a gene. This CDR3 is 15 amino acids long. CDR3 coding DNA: TGTGCCAGTAGCGCGCGGGGGGGAAATACTTACGAGCAGTACTTC. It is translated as CASSARGGNTYEQYF.

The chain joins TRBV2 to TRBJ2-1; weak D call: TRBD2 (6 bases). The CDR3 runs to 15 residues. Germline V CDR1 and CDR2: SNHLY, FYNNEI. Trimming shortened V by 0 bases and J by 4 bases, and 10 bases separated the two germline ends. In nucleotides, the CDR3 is TGTGCCAGCAGTGAAGCGCGGGGCCGATACAATGAGCAGTTCTTC. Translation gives CASSEARGRYNEQFF.

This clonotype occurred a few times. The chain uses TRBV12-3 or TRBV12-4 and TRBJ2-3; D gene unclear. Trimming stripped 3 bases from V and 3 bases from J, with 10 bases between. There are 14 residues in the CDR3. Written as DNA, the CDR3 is TGTGCCAGCAGTTTGAGACCGAGGACAGATACGCAGTATTTT. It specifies CASSLRPRTDTQYF.